The next 28 T cell receptor beta chains were all read from a single sample in a study of metastatic and nonmetastatic thyroid tumors. Prior to thyroid surgery, none of the patients had received any treatment. From the PCR reads, TCRdb re-called clones with MiXCR. The table lists about 14,000 clones, approximately 32% of them singletons. The sequencing input was tumor tissue. These receptors originate from a female donor with papillary thyroid cancer or a benign thyroid nodule (not recorded which). Some clones in this sample may be carry-over from other donors' samples.

This clone is medium-sized in the sample. The chain combines TRBV20-1 with TRBJ2-7, with 9 bases aligning to TRBD2. Germline CDR1 and CDR2: DFQATT and SNEGSKA (reference sequence). CDR3 length equals 14 residues. J lost 3 bases, V lost 5 bases, and 8 bases had no gene match. The CDR3, as DNA: TGCAGTGCTGACCCTAGCGGGGAGGGCTACGAGCAGTACTTC. Protein sequence: CSADPSGEGYEQYF.

This clone was picked up many times. The CDR3 sequence: CASSRGLAGGYEQYF. In DNA, the CDR3 is TGTGCCAGTAGTAGGGGACTAGCGGGAGGATACGAGCAGTACTTC. The chain employs TRBV19 and TRBJ2-7; TRBD2 aligns across 15 bases. This CDR3 is built from 15 residues. The J segment lost 4 bases and the V segment lost 4 bases, leaving 2 bases of the junction unmatched. Germline V gene data show CDR1 as LNHDA and CDR2 as SQIVND (reference sequence).

V and J are TRBV20-1 and TRBJ1-1; D is uncertain. Trimming left V 6 bases short and J 0 bases short, with 14 bases between. Germline values: CDR1 DFQATT, CDR2 SNEGSKA (reference sequence). This CDR3 has 14 amino acids. CDR3 bases: TGCAGTGCACCGGCCCACGACATGAACACTGAAGCTTTCTTT. Translated, it gives CSAPAHDMNTEAFF.

This CDR3 is CASGNTGAQPQHF. The CDR3 nucleotides read TGTGCCAGCGGGAATACAGGGGCCCAGCCCCAGCATTTT. The V call is TRBV27, the J call TRBJ1-5, with 7 nucleotides matching TRBD1. This CDR3 is 13 amino acids long. CDR1 is MNHEY, CDR2 SMNVEV, per germline (reference sequence). The junction had 8 bases not matched to a gene; V was cut back by 8 bases and J by 7 bases.

This clone appeared many times. CDR3 DNA: TGTGCCAGCAGTTACTCCTCGAACACTGAAGCTTTCTTT. Translation gives CASSYSSNTEAFF. The rearrangement links TRBV6-6 to TRBJ1-1; D gene unclear. V gave up 0 bases and J gave up 1 base, with 3 bases separating them. The germline V gene has CDR1 MNHNY and CDR2 SVGAGI (reference sequence). The CDR3 contains 13 residues.

This clone was found many times. This chain's CDR3 is CASSPHSGGFTDTQYF. CDR3 in DNA: TGTGCCAGCAGCCCCCATAGCGGGGGTTTCACAGATACGCAGTATTTT. The chain carries TRBV11-1 and TRBJ2-3; TRBD2 agrees at 9 bases. This CDR3 is built from 16 residues. CDR1 and CDR2 from the germline V gene are SGHAT and FQDESV (reference sequence). Trimming took 5 bases from V and 2 from J; bases not matched to a gene: 8.

This rearrangement joins TRBV6-1 to TRBJ1-2; D uncertain. This CDR3 spans 12 amino acids. Trimming took 2 bases from V and 5 from J, leaving 6 bases between them. CDR1 is MNHNS and CDR2 is SASEGT in the germline V gene. CDR3 loop: CASSETLYGYTF. DNA for the CDR3: TGTGCCAGCAGTGAAACCTTATATGGCTACACCTTC.

The chain is built from TRBV5-1 and TRBJ2-1; D might be TRBD1 (6 bases). CDR3 length: 15 amino acids. Germline V gene lookup returns CDR1 SGHRS and CDR2 YFSETQ. Trimming cost V 3 bases and J 0 bases, with 10 bases left between them. CDR3 sequence reads: CASSSRQASYNEQFF. Here the CDR3 DNA reads TGCGCCAGCAGCTCTCGACAGGCCTCCTACAATGAGCAGTTCTTC.

This clone has more than one count but fewer than ten. The junction differs from germline at one of its ends, possibly a read error. The V gene is TRBV16, the J gene TRBJ1-5, with D possibly being TRBD1 (6 bases). CDR1 and CDR2 (germline): KGHSY, FQNENV. The CDR3 is made up of 16 amino acids. As DNA, the CDR3 is TGTGACAGCAGCCAATTTGGGGGCCTGAGCAATCAGCCCCAGCATTTT. It yields the protein CDSSQFGGLSNQPQHF. The complete variable domain, with remaining parts taken from reference TRBV16 and TRBJ1-5, reads GEEVAQTPKHLVRGEGQKAKLYCAPIKGHSYVFWYQQVLKNEFKFLISFQNENVFDETGMPKERFSAKCLPNSPCSLEIQATKLEDSAVYFCDSSQFGGLSNQPQHFGDGTRLSIL.

In this sample, this clone turned up many times. The chain combines TRBV20-1 with TRBJ1-2; 10 bases are a match to TRBD1. Trimming removed 5 bases from V and 2 bases from J; junction bases left unmatched: 5. The CDR3 covers 14 residues. The germline CDR1 and CDR2 sequences are DFQATT and SNEGSKA (reference sequence). The DNA for the CDR3 is TGCAGTGCTTCGACAGGGGGCGCAAACTATGGCTACACCTTC. Protein: CSASTGGANYGYTF.

The chain recombines TRBV2 with TRBJ1-2, with 8 bases fitting TRBD1. From germline, CDR1 is SNHLY and CDR2 FYNNEI. The CDR3 is made up of 13 amino acids. The V gene end was trimmed by 7 bases and the J gene end by 8 bases; junction bases not matched to a gene: 9. The CDR3 sequence: CASMGTGQRGYTF. In nucleotides, the CDR3 is TGTGCCAGCATGGGGACAGGTCAGAGGGGCTACACCTTC.

The CDR3 coding sequence is TGCAGTGGGAGGACAAACTACAATGAGCAGTTCTTC. It specifies CSGRTNYNEQFF. The V gene is TRBV20-1, the J gene TRBJ2-1; perhaps D is TRBD1 or TRBD2 (5 bases each). This CDR3 comprises 12 residues. The V gene's germline CDR1 is DFQATT and CDR2 SNEGSKA (reference sequence). Trimming shortened V by 7 bases and J by 3 bases, and 10 bases separated the two germline ends.

The chain is built from TRBV30 and TRBJ2-7; a possible D gene is TRBD1 (6 bases). This CDR3 is 15 amino acids long. Looked up from germline, CDR1 is GTSNPN and CDR2 is SVGIG (reference sequence). Trimming left V 0 bases short and J 2 bases short, with 14 bases between. The CDR3 is CAWSVSGTKTYEQYF. CDR3 nucleotides: TGTGCCTGGAGTGTCTCCGGGACAAAGACCTACGAGCAGTACTTC. Full variable domain (rest looked up from reference TRBV30 and TRBJ2-7): SQTIHQWPATLVQPVGSPLSLECTVEGTSNPNLYWYRQAAGRGLQLLFYSVGIGQISSEVPQNLSASRPQDRQFILSSKKLLLSDSGFYLCAWSVSGTKTYEQYFGPGTRLTVT.

The genes are TRBV27 and TRBJ2-1; no definite D call. V was shortened by 6 bases and J by 7 bases, with 10 bases between the two germline ends. The germline V gene encodes CDR1 MNHEY and CDR2 SMNVEV (reference sequence). The CDR3 runs 12 residues. CDR3 nucleotides: TGTGCCAGCAGAAAGCTAGGGAATGAGCAGTTCTTC. This gives the protein CASRKLGNEQFF.

This clone counts as medium-sized. J is TRBJ2-7 and V is TRBV20-1; 9 positions agree with TRBD1. The CDR3 runs 14 residues. V gave up 0 bases and J gave up 3 bases; unmatched junction bases: 3. Germline V gene sequence: CDR1 DFQATT, CDR2 SNEGSKA (reference sequence). The CDR3 nucleotides are TGCAGTGCTAGAGAGGGGGACAGGGACTACGAGCAGTACTTC. The encoded protein is CSAREGDRDYEQYF.

By frequency in the sample, this clone is medium-sized (0.01 to 0.1%). Other DNA sequences within the sample encode an identical CDR3. The chain uses TRBV2 and TRBJ2-7; 10 positions match TRBD1. Germline trimming cut 4 bases from V and 2 bases from J; bases unmatched to any gene: 5. The germline V gene has CDR1 SNHLY and CDR2 FYNNEI. The CDR3 runs 15 residues. The CDR3 spells CASSGGDRGPYEQYF. Written as DNA, the CDR3 is TGTGCCAGCAGTGGGGGGGACAGGGGACCCTACGAGCAGTACTTC.

The chain links TRBV3-1 to TRBJ2-5; D possibly corresponds to TRBD1 (6 bases). V was cut by 7 bases and J by 4 bases, with 16 bases left in between. The CDR3 is made up of 14 amino acids. The germline V gene has CDR1 LGHDT and CDR2 YNNKEL (reference sequence). Here the CDR3 reads CASTLGAVRETQYF. Written as DNA, the CDR3 is TGTGCCAGCACCCTGGGGGCAGTCCGAGAGACCCAGTACTTC.

This clone is labeled medium-sized. This chain joins TRBV20-1 and TRBJ2-5, with a possible D match to TRBD1 (5 bases). V lost 6 bases and J 5 bases, leaving 22 bases between the germline ends. CDR3 size: 15 residues. The germline V gene encodes CDR1 DFQATT and CDR2 SNEGSKA (reference sequence). In nucleotides, the CDR3 is TGCAGTGCAAAAGATAGTGCAGGGATAGTGGAGACCCAGTACTTC. The encoded protein is CSAKDSAGIVETQYF.

This clone was seen ten or more times. V and J are TRBV29-1 and TRBJ2-1; tentatively, D is TRBD1 (6 bases). Germline assignment: CDR1 SQVTM and CDR2 ANQGSEA. V was clipped by 7 bases and J by 12 bases, with 16 bases between them. The CDR3 extends over 11 amino acids. The CDR3 nucleotides read TGCAGCGCAGACCTGGGGGCCTCGCAGTTCTTC. Residues: CSADLGASQFF.

By sample share, this clone is medium-sized. A much larger clone lies a single base off, so this may be a read error. V is TRBV4-2 and J is TRBJ2-7; 8 positions match TRBD2. Trimming removed 3 bases from V and 3 bases from J; junction bases left unmatched: 7. The CDR3 contains 15 residues. CDR1 and CDR2 from the germline V gene are LGHNA and YNFKEQ. For the CDR3, the DNA is TGTGCCAGCAGCCACGGGGGGGACGGGGGCTACGAGCAGTACTTC. This translates into CASSHGGDGGYEQYF.

This clone was counted many times. The chain uses TRBV5-1 and TRBJ2-1; D not resolved. Between the trimmed V and J ends, which lost 3 bases and 3 bases, there was a span of 7 bases. Germline assignment: CDR1 SGHRS and CDR2 YFSETQ. The CDR3 consists of 13 residues. The CDR3 spells CASSSDNYNEQFF. The CDR3 DNA is TGCGCCAGCAGCTCTGACAACTACAATGAGCAGTTCTTC.

The rearrangement uses TRBV20-1 and TRBJ2-1, with D possibly called TRBD1 or TRBD2 (5 bases each). The CDR3 sequence is 16 residues long. Trimming removed 2 bases at V and 9 bases at J, with 23 bases between. The V gene's germline CDR1 is DFQATT and CDR2 SNEGSKA (reference sequence). DNA of the CDR3: TGCAGTGCTAGAAAGTCCCTGGGGATGGGGGACGGTGAGCAGTTCTTC. Translated, it gives CSARKSLGMGDGEQFF.

Sample share makes this clone medium-sized. The V call is TRBV4-2, the J call TRBJ2-1, with 9 positions matching TRBD2. Germline lookup yields CDR1 LGHNA and CDR2 YNFKEQ. The CDR3 consists of 18 residues. Trimming took 0 bases from V and 5 from J; bases not matched to a gene: 11. This CDR3 reads CASSQEGPGTSPHNEQFF. CDR3 bases: TGTGCCAGCAGCCAAGAAGGCCCCGGGACTAGCCCTCACAATGAGCAGTTCTTC.

This clone turned up a few times. V is TRBV27 and J is TRBJ1-6; a weak D match, TRBD1 (5 bases). Germline assignment: CDR1 MNHEY and CDR2 SMNVEV (reference sequence). Trimming pared 5 bases from V and 7 bases from J, leaving 15 bases between. The CDR3 loop spans 15 amino acids. The CDR3 here is CASSRGGMLNSPLHF. CDR3 coding DNA: TGTGCCAGCAGTCGCGGGGGGATGTTGAATTCACCCCTCCACTTT.

In this sample, this clone turned up many times. This chain uses TRBV7-8 with TRBJ2-7, with TRBD1 identical over 11 bases. The germline CDR1 and CDR2 sequences are SGHVS and FQNEAQ. The CDR3 runs to 15 residues. Trimming took 5 bases from V and 4 from J; bases not matched to a gene: 7. The CDR3 region has the DNA TGTGCCAGCAGCCTACCGGGACAGGGGGTTTACGAGCAGTACTTC. Its protein product is CASSLPGQGVYEQYF.

The chain joins TRBV2 to TRBJ2-3; 8 positions agree with TRBD2. Per germline, CDR1 SNHLY and CDR2 FYNNEI. Unmatched junction bases numbered 5, after V lost 5 bases and J lost 1 base. The CDR3 consists of 15 residues. The CDR3 region has the DNA TGTGCCAGCAGTACCGGACTAGCTGGCACAGATACGCAGTATTTT. It is translated as CASSTGLAGTDTQYF.

This clone is classed as medium-sized. The chain recombines TRBV5-1 with TRBJ2-3; 13 bases map to TRBD2. From germline, CDR1 is SGHRS and CDR2 YFSETQ. The CDR3 loop spans 16 amino acids. J lost 3 bases, V lost 0 bases, and 1 base had no gene match. CDR3 coding DNA: TGCGCCAGCAGCTTGGGACTAGCGGGAGGTACAGATACGCAGTATTTT. Protein product: CASSLGLAGGTDTQYF.

V and J are TRBV19 and TRBJ2-1; 8 positions match TRBD1. This CDR3 has 16 residues. The V gene end was trimmed by 1 base and the J gene end by 1 base; junction bases not matched to a gene: 3. CDR1 and CDR2 from the germline V gene are LNHDA and SQIVND (reference sequence). The CDR3 region has the DNA TGTGCCAGTAGTATAGGGACAGGGTGGTCCTACAATGAGCAGTTCTTC. Its protein product is CASSIGTGWSYNEQFF.